This entry describes one T cell receptor (beta chain). This clonotype was recorded a few times. Its antigen is unknown. At one end, the junction sequence differs from germline, possibly due to a read error. Libraries were prepared through 5' RACE. TCRdb names Illumina HiSeq 2500 as the instrument used. A second roughly 7 to 12 cycle PCR used a sample-barcoded 5' primer and a J-beta primer mix. A template-switch 5' adaptor carrying 12 random nucleotides introduced a unique molecular identifier onto each TCR beta cDNA molecule. Each sample yielded at least 3 million CDR3-containing paired-end reads. First-strand cDNA was synthesized from all RNA with the Mint cDNA synthesis kit, primed by a TRBC-specific oligonucleotide. Following uracil-DNA glycosylase treatment, a first 18-cycle PCR with universal primers M1SS and BC2_uni_R was performed on all cDNA. Regarding the original processing steps: For normalization, 1 million high-quality reads were randomly selected from each sample, with every read carrying a distinct molecular identifier. Reads with shared molecular identifiers were discarded instead of being binned into consensus sequences. MiTCR, with a Q25 quality threshold and the strictest error-elimination algorithm, was used for CDR3 identification, clonotype clustering and error correction. Lower-bound total TCR beta diversity was estimated with a nonparametric unseen species model using Euler transformation. The public reads were reanalyzed by TCRdb: fastp trimming at Q25, MiXCR alignment, in-frame beta chains only. All rows with the same CDR3 protein become a single entry with the most common DNA and genes. For this entry, the V and J calls and clone size follow TCRdb and not the study's own pipeline. The sample profile shows approximately 900,000 distinct CDR3 sequences; 25% to 35% of them were found once. The top ten constitute about 10% of the sample.

These data belong to a study of blood T cells in healthy people across ages (dated by TCRdb to 2013 to 2016). With respect to the entire study: Template switching captured roughly one uniquely barcoded TCR beta cDNA molecule per two T cells in model experiments. For two donors (one aged 18 to 29 and one aged 80 or older), the study analyzed two additional independent replicas of 1 million unique cDNA reads from the same blood draw. Age-related changes in TCR beta repertoire diversity were measured in the study by deep sequencing normalized with unique cDNA molecular identifiers. Donors were grouped into four age groups: young (average approximately 16 years), middle-aged (roughly 40), aged (about 60) and long-lived (just over 80). The paper's findings and limits, for the study overall: Compared with the aged group, the long-lived group had more naive CD4+ T cells, fewer expanded clones and increased TCR diversity, a pattern suggesting age selection. As age increased, observed TCR beta diversity per million T cells dropped in a roughly linear way, and a significant reduction was already evident by age about 40. Donor CMV infection status was unknown, potentially confounding age-related changes in expanded clonotypes. There was a strong correlation between observed TCR beta diversity and the percentage of naive T cells measured by flow cytometry. Bulk unsorted PBMC profiling prevented conclusive comparison of naive and antigen-experienced compartments. Estimates of total diversity based on one million sequenced T cells were considered lower bounds and underestimates.

The CDR3 goes from the cysteine to the phenylalanine over 17 residues. Kept here is only the CDR3 DNA, which spans 51 bases and is read in frame from base 1. The CDR1 and CDR2 encoded by the germline V gene are MDHEN and SYDVKM. The donors were roughly 40 Caucasian individuals from Russia, aged about 6 to 95 years, who were systemically healthy. About 10 milliliters of peripheral blood were collected from each donor into EDTA-treated Vacutainer tubes. Ficoll-Paque density-gradient centrifugation was used to isolate PBMCs, with at least 7 million obtained per sample. Trizol reagent was used to extract total RNA from PBMCs, with at least 5 micrograms per sample. The percentages of naive CD45RAhigh/CD27high T cells were determined by flow cytometry on a PBMC aliquot from every donor. These data were likewise used in another study, on T cells of mothers and their children. Per that second paper: The donors were nine systemically healthy Caucasian individuals, made up of three mothers and their six children. cDNA synthesis consumed the entire amount of extracted RNA, loaded at 1.5 ug RNA in each 15 ul reaction. Sample barcodes and 2-4 random nucleotides were added via the M1S primer in the second PCR. More than 8 million TCR beta CDR3 reads were obtained from each mother, and 2.5 million to 3 million reads were obtained from each child. In both related and unrelated pairs, thymic selection shapes the output of TCR recombination in a similar way, with inherited differences having only a minor effect. Normalized repertoire overlap in related mother-child pairs was always slightly higher than in unrelated mother-child pairs, but the difference was never significant. With a sensitivity of about 100 clones per million clonotypes, no persistent microchimeric T cell clones were detected. The study used deep NGS to compare TCR beta repertoires of mothers and children, seeking features distinguishing related mother-child pairs from unrelated individuals. On average, the children were roughly 11 +/- 4 years old, while the mothers were roughly 40 +/- 4 years old. After adapter ligation with NEBNext reagents, the libraries were sequenced on Illumina HiSeq 2000 with 100+100 nt paired-end reads. To prevent cross-contamination, the mother and child libraries were prepared a month apart and were sequenced in separate runs. For each donor, between about 500,000 and 2,000,000 distinct TCR beta clonotypes were identified. Naive TCR beta clonotypes were estimated from low-frequency clonotypes matched to each donor's FACS-determined naive share, without sorting.

The receptor was derived from a middle-aged woman in good health. Specimen: blood. Recombination linked TRBV28 to TRBJ2-5; 9 middle bases align to TRBD2. The DNA reads as follows: TGTGCCAGCAGCCCCGTTCGTGCGGGGGGGTCCCGGGAGACCCAGTGCTTC. The encoded protein is CASSPVRAGGSRETQCF.